This TCR beta chain was documented in a study of shared clonotypes between healthy human individuals. The V segment lost 4 bases and the J segment 5 bases; nucleotides outside the gene matches: 8. Looked up from germline, CDR1 is SGDLS and CDR2 is YYNGEE. The CDR3 is 15 amino acids. Original handling: ImmunoSEQ output held junction-only sequences without quality scores, so filtering differed. TCRdb keeps only in-frame clones here, not all; method: immunoSEQ multiplex PCR. V, J and clone size are those of that table, while D and trimming were read from the DNA. The sample consists of roughly 720,000 clones, 90% of them appearing once.

The source of this sequence is a man aged 18-30 years in good health. Some clones in this sample may be carry-over from other donors' samples. The V call is TRBV9, the J call TRBJ1-1, with 10 bases aligning to TRBD1. The sample taken for sequencing was memory CD8+ T cells from PBMCs. Subset of the sample: CD45RO+ cells pooled with CCR7-negative TemRA cells. CDR3 sequence: CASSPRQGARTEAFF. CDR3 DNA: TGTGCCAGCAGCCCCAGACAGGGGGCGCGGACTGAAGCTTTCTTT.